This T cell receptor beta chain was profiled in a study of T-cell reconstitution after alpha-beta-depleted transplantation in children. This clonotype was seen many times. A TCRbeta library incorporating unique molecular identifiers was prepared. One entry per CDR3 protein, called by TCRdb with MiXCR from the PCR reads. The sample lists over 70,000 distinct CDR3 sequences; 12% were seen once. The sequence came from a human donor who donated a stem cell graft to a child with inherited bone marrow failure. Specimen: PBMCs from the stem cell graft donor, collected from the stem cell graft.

The CDR3: CASSQISGANVLTF. As DNA, the CDR3 is TGCGCCAGCAGTCAAATCTCTGGGGCCAACGTCCTGACTTTC. The chain combines TRBV5-1 with TRBJ2-6; D is unclear. Germline V gene data show CDR1 as SGHRS and CDR2 as YFSETQ. Trimming took off 5 bases at V and 0 bases at J, with 6 bases between the two ends. The CDR3 contains 14 residues.